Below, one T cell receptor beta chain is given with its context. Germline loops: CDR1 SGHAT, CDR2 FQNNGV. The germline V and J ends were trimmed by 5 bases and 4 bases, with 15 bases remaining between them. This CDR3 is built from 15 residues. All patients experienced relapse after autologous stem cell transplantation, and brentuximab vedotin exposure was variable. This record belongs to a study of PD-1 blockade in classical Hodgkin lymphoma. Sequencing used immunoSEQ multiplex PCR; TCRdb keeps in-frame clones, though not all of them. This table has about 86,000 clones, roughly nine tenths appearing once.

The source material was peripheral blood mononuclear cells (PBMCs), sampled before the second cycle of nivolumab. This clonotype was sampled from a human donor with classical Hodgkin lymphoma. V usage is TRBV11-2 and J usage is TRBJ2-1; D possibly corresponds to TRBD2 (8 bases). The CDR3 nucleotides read TGTGCCAGCAGCCAGGGGGTAGCGGGGTACAATGAGCAGTTCTTC. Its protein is CASSQGVAGYNEQFF. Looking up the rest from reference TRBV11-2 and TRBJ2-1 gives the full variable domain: EAGVAQSPRYKIIEKRQSVAFWCNPISGHATLYWYQQILGQGPKLLIQFQNNGVVDDSQLPKDRFSAERLKGVDSTLKIQPAKLEDSAVYLCASSQGVAGYNEQFFGPGTRLTVL.